One T cell receptor beta chain is described in this entry. The antigen is unknown. This sample was included in a study of T cells in localized non-small cell lung cancer. Study results and limitations: Adjacent lung had a median about 57 of the 100 largest tumor clones.

Measured with immunoSEQ multiplex PCR; TCRdb has only the in-frame clones, and not every one. The data show tens of thousands of clones, with around nine tenths seen just once and roughly 6.9% held by the top ten. This TCR derives from an older female donor with stage I lung adenocarcinoma. The sample in question was peripheral blood, obtained before any cancer treatment.

The CDR3 loop reads CASSSPVGLLNYGYTF. CDR3 DNA sequence: TGTGCCAGCAGTTCCCCGGTAGGATTACTTAACTATGGCTACACCTTC. The chain is built from TRBV7-2 and TRBJ1-2; D is unclear. Trimming left V 6 bases short and J 1 base short, with 18 bases between. CDR3 length: 16 residues. Germline assignment: CDR1 SGHTA and CDR2 FQGNSA.